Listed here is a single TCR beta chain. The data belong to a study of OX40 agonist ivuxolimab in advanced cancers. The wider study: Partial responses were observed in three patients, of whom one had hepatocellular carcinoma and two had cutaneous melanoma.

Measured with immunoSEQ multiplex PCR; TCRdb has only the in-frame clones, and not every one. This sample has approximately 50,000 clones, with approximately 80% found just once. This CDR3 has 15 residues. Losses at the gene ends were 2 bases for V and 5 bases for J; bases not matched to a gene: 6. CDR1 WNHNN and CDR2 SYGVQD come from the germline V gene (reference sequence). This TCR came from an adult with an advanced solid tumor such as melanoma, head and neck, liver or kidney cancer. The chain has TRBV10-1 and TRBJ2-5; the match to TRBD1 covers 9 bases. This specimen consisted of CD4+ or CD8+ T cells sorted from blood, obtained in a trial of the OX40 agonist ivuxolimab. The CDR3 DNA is TGCGCCAGCAGTGAGATGGGGACAGGGATCGAGACCCAGTACTTC. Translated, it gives CASSEMGTGIETQYF.